The 8 T cell receptor beta chains below were found in one sample sequenced in a study of blood T cell repertoires in COVID-19. The assay was immunoSEQ multiplex PCR, and TCRdb's table has in-frame clones only and misses some. The sample records about 140,000 clones, roughly 89% being singletons. The sequenced sample was peripheral blood. The receptors originated from a woman aged 45-65 years with acute or convalescent COVID-19.

This clone was counted a single time. CDR3 in DNA: TGCAGCGTCGTAGGGACAGGGGGATACAATGAGCAGTTCTTC. The encoded protein is CSVVGTGGYNEQFF. The chain uses TRBV29-1 and TRBJ2-1; 11 bases match TRBD1. The junction had 5 bases not matched to a gene; V was cut back by 6 bases and J by 4 bases. There are 14 residues in the CDR3. Germline V gene data show CDR1 as SQVTM and CDR2 as ANQGSEA.

The gene calls are TRBV12-5 and TRBJ2-5; possible D gene TRBD1, 6 bases. Germline V gives CDR1 LGHNT, CDR2 FRNRAP. The CDR3 extends over 13 amino acids. V shed 5 bases and J shed 2 bases, with 9 bases lying between them. The CDR3 DNA is TGTGCTAGTGGTAGGGACACACAAGAGACCCAGTACTTC. This translates into CASGRDTQETQYF.

The V gene is TRBV28, the J gene TRBJ2-1; no clear D. This CDR3 is built from 15 residues. V lost 2 bases to trimming and J lost 10 bases, with 18 bases between them. In germline, CDR1 is MDHEN, CDR2 SYDVKM. The chain's CDR3 is CASSLSLMPPREQFF. For the CDR3, the DNA is TGTGCCAGCAGTTTAAGCCTCATGCCCCCCCGGGAGCAGTTCTTC.

The J gene is TRBJ2-3, the V gene TRBV2; 9 positions match TRBD2. Germline lookup yields CDR1 SNHLY and CDR2 FYNNEI. V shed 4 bases and J 5 bases; nucleotides not matched to a gene: 10. The CDR3 contains 16 residues. The CDR3 loop reads CASSVSGRGGQDTQYF. The DNA for the CDR3 is TGTGCCAGCAGTGTCTCGGGGCGGGGGGGCCAAGATACGCAGTATTTT.

The table lists this clone with a few counts. The J gene is TRBJ2-7, the V gene TRBV18; TRBD2 aligns across 7 bases. The CDR3 has 16 amino acids. Germline loops: CDR1 KGHSH, CDR2 LQKENI. Trimming at V came to 0 bases and at J to 6 bases, leaving 11 bases not matched to a gene. This CDR3 reads CASSPPDRTSLSEQYF. The CDR3 DNA reads as TGTGCCAGCTCACCACCGGATAGGACTAGTCTCTCCGAGCAGTACTTC.

In this sample, this clone turned up once. The J gene is TRBJ2-3, the V gene TRBV5-1; D gene ambiguous. Germline V gives CDR1 SGHRS, CDR2 YFSETQ. Trimming stripped 0 bases from V and 0 bases from J, with 8 bases between. The CDR3 loop spans 15 amino acids. DNA of the CDR3: TGCGCCAGCAGCTTGGGGCACCCTAGCACAGATACGCAGTATTTT. Its translation: CASSLGHPSTDTQYF.

The J gene is TRBJ1-3, the V gene TRBV5-4, with D maybe TRBD1 (6 bases). Trimming took 4 bases from V and 0 from J, leaving 11 bases between them. Germline lookup yields CDR1 SGHNT and CDR2 YYREEE (reference sequence). The CDR3 consists of 15 residues. CDR3 amino acids: CASSHGQSSGNTIYF. As DNA, the CDR3 is TGTGCCAGCAGCCACGGACAGAGCTCTGGAAACACCATATATTTT.

This chain uses TRBV4-2 with TRBJ1-4; TRBD1 is a possible D gene (6 bases). Trimming cost V 2 bases and J 4 bases, with 11 bases left between them. This CDR3 comprises 15 residues. The germline V gene has CDR1 LGHNA and CDR2 YNFKEQ. The CDR3 reads CASSQPTGNNEKLFF. The CDR3 region has the DNA TGTGCCAGCAGCCAACCAACAGGGAATAATGAAAAACTGTTTTTT.